This T cell receptor beta chain is drawn from a study of beta chain features in type 1 diabetes. Study-wide findings and caveats: Type 1 diabetes patients showed a moderate but significant shortening of TCRB CDR3s in all four CD4+ subsets. Naive, central memory and Treg TCRB repertoires seemed to resemble each other more closely in patients than they did in healthy donors.

Expressed TCRB transcripts were sequenced, since all the RNA that had been isolated was reverse transcribed. This table comes from immunoSEQ multiplex PCR, and its TCRdb copy is limited to in-frame clones, with some not included. The repertoire holds about 900,000 clones, with 15% to 20% as singletons. Using CD45RO/CCR7/CD25/CD127/CD95/CD27, CD4+ naive, central memory, regulatory and stem cell-like memory cells were sorted. V was shortened by 6 bases and J by 7 bases, with 10 bases between the two germline ends. The V gene's germline CDR1 is SGDLS and CDR2 YYNGEE. CDR3 length: 12 amino acids. Notes on this clone: Its matching antigen is unknown.

The clonotype comes from a woman under 30 in good health. The V and J genes are TRBV9 and TRBJ2-2, with D perhaps TRBD2 (5 bases). Material for sequencing was naive CD4+ T cells from blood. This chain's CDR3 is CASTPGSGELFF. CDR3 sequence (DNA): TGTGCCAGCACCCCGGGGAGCGGGGAGCTGTTTTTT.